Below, 11 T cell receptor beta chains from the same sample are listed, as sequenced in a study of neurological immune-mediated disorders. TCRdb passed the 5' RACE reads through MiXCR, listing each CDR3 protein once. The sample records more than 50,000 distinct CDR3 sequences, 3% to 4% being singletons. The specimen sequenced was PBMCs. The source of these receptors is a woman between 55 and 75 years old with multiple sclerosis.

This clonotype has at least ten counts. The CDR3 loop is CASSLDGRNYGYTF. The CDR3 coding sequence is TGTGCCAGCAGCTTGGACGGACGGAACTATGGCTACACCTTC. V and J are TRBV7-8 and TRBJ1-2; D gene uncertain. This CDR3 has 14 amino acids. CDR1 and CDR2 (germline): SGHVS, FQNEAQ. Trimming took off 3 bases at V and 2 bases at J, with 10 bases between the two ends.

This clonotype was found many times. An end of the junction differs from the germline gene, which may be a read error. This chain links TRBV28 with TRBJ2-7, with TRBD1 matching 9 bases. The germline CDR1 and CDR2 sequences are MDHEN and SYDVKM. The CDR3 covers 14 residues. The CDR3 region is CASSLSGTGNRRGF. In DNA form, the CDR3 reads TGTGCCAGCAGTTTATCCGGGACAGGGAATCGCCGGGGGTTC.

At least ten counts were recorded for this clonotype. The CDR3 reads CASSMTGSKNIQYF. The DNA of the CDR3 is TGTGCCAGTAGTATGACGGGTTCCAAAAACATTCAGTACTTC. The chain recombines TRBV19 with TRBJ2-4; D call uncertain. V dropped 3 bases and J dropped 2 bases, with 8 bases sitting between them. Germline CDR1 is LNHDA and CDR2 is SQIVND (reference sequence). This CDR3 region has 14 residues.

At least ten counts were recorded for this clonotype. The genes are TRBV20-1 and TRBJ1-1; D is perhaps TRBD1 (6 bases). V was shortened by 3 bases and J by 1 base, with 12 bases between the two germline ends. The CDR3 runs 14 residues. CDR1 and CDR2 from the germline V gene are DFQATT and SNEGSKA (reference sequence). The CDR3: CSASRDTENTEAFF. For the CDR3, the DNA is TGCAGTGCTAGCCGGGACACCGAGAACACTGAAGCTTTCTTT.

This clonotype was counted many times. This CDR3 reads CASSPSAGAREQYF. The CDR3 coding sequence is TGCGCCAGCAGCCCCTCGGCAGGGGCTCGGGAGCAGTACTTC. This chain joins TRBV5-1 and TRBJ2-7, with D perhaps matching TRBD1 (6 bases). CDR1 and CDR2 from the germline V gene are SGHRS and YFSETQ. CDR3 length: 14 amino acids. V gave up 4 bases and J gave up 7 bases, with 18 bases separating them.

The V and J genes are TRBV20-1 and TRBJ2-7; TRBD2 agrees at 7 bases. Unmatched junction bases numbered 8, after V lost 4 bases and J lost 2 bases. CDR1 is DFQATT, CDR2 SNEGSKA, per germline (reference sequence). The CDR3 is made up of 14 amino acids. The DNA for the CDR3 is TGCAGTGCTAAAATGGGGGGGGGAACCTACGAGCAGTACTTC. Translated: CSAKMGGGTYEQYF.

This clonotype was counted ten times or more. The rearrangement joins TRBV30 to TRBJ1-5, with D perhaps matching TRBD1 (5 bases). Germline values: CDR1 GTSNPN, CDR2 SVGIG (reference sequence). The V end was cut by 0 bases, the J end by 7 bases, with 10 bases between. The CDR3 extends over 13 amino acids. CDR3 in DNA: TGTGCCTGGAGTGTTGAAAGGGACCAGCCCCAGCATTTT. Amino acid sequence: CAWSVERDQPQHF. The full variable domain, its missing parts supplied by reference TRBV30 and TRBJ1-5, is SQTIHQWPATLVQPVGSPLSLECTVEGTSNPNLYWYRQAAGRGLQLLFYSVGIGQISSEVPQNLSASRPQDRQFILSSKKLLLSDSGFYLCAWSVERDQPQHFGDGTRLSIL.

Ten or more counts support this clonotype. One junction end disagrees with the germline gene, perhaps due to a read error. The chain joins TRBV7-7 to TRBJ1-4; D call uncertain. Germline V CDR1 and CDR2: SSHAT, FNYEAQ (reference sequence). The CDR3 contains 15 residues. CDR3 loop: CASSPGRPENEKLFF. The CDR3 DNA is TGTGCTAGCAGCCCAGGACGGCCCGAGAATGAAAAACTGTTTTTT.

This clonotype was picked up many times. The V call is TRBV12-3 or TRBV12-4, the J call TRBJ2-1; D remains ambiguous. V shed 3 bases and J shed 0 bases, with 9 bases lying between them. This CDR3 is 15 amino acids long. In DNA, the CDR3 is TGTGCCAGCAGTTTGGTTGGCGGCTCCTACAATGAGCAGTTCTTC. Residues: CASSLVGGSYNEQFF.

This clonotype occurred many times. This chain connects TRBV5-1 to TRBJ2-7, with D tentatively TRBD1 or TRBD2 (5 bases each). This CDR3 region has 12 residues. Germline lookup yields CDR1 SGHRS and CDR2 YFSETQ. Trimming left V 4 bases short and J 5 bases short, with 10 bases between. The CDR3 is CASSIGTDEQYF. The CDR3 DNA reads as TGCGCCAGCAGCATTGGGACGGACGAGCAGTACTTC.

This clonotype has at least ten counts. The gene calls are TRBV12-3 or TRBV12-4 and TRBJ1-1, with D possibly being TRBD1 (6 bases). The ends were cut back, 6 bases at V and 8 bases at J, with 16 bases in the middle. The CDR3 loop spans 13 amino acids. The CDR3 DNA follows: TGTGCCAGCAGCCACCACAGGGTTATCGAAGCTTTCTTT. Translating gives CASSHHRVIEAFF.